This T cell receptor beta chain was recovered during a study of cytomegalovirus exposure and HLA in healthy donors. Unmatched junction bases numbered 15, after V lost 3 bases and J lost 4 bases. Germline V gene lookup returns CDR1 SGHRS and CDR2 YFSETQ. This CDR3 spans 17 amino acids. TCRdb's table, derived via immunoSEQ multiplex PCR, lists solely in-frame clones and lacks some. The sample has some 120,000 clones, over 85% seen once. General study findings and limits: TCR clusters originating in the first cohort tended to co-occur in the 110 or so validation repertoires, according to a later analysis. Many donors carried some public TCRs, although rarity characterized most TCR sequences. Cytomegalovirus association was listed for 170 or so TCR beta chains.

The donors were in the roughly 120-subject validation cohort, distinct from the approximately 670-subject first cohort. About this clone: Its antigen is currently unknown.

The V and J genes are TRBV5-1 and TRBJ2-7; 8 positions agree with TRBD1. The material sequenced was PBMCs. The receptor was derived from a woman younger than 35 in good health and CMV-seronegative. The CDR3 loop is CASSSRTGSHDGYEQYF. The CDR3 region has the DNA TGCGCCAGCAGCTCCCGGACAGGGAGTCATGATGGGTACGAGCAGTACTTC.